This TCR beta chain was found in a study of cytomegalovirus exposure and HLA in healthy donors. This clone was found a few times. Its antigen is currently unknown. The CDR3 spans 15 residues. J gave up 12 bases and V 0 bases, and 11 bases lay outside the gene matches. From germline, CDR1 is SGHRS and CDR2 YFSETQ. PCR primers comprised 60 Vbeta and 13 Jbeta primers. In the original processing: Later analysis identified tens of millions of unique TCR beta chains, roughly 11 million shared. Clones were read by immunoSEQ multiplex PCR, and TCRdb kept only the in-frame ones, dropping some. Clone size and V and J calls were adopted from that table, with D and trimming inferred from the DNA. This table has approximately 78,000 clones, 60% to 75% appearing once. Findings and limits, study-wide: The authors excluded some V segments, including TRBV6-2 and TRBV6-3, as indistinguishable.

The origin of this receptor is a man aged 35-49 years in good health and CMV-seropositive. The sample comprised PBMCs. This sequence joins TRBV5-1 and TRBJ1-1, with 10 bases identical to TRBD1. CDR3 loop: CASSLARTGGMVTFF. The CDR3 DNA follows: TGCGCCAGCAGCTTGGCCAGGACAGGGGGGATGGTAACTTTCTTT.